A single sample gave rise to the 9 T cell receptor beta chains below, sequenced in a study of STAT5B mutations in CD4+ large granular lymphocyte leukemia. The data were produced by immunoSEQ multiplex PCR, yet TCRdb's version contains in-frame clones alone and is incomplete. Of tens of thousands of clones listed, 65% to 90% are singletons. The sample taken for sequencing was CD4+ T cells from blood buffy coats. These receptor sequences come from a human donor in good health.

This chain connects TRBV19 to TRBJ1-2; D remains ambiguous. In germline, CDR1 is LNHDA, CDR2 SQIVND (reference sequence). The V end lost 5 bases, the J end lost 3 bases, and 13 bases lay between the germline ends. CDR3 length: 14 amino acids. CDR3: CASSLIGRDYGYTF. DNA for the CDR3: TGTGCCAGTAGTTTGATAGGGCGCGACTATGGCTACACCTTC.

CDR3 coding DNA: TGTGCCAGCAGCGACAGGGTTAGCAATCAGCCCCAGCATTTT. Its translation: CASSDRVSNQPQHF. The J gene is TRBJ1-5, the V gene TRBV25-1, with 7 bases lining up with TRBD1. The CDR3 is 14 amino acids. The V segment lost 6 bases and the J segment 0 bases; nucleotides outside the gene matches: 2. The germline V gene has CDR1 MGHDK and CDR2 SYGVNS. The full variable domain, rest sourced from reference TRBV25-1 and TRBJ1-5, is EADIYQTPRYLVIGTGKKITLECSQTMGHDKMYWYQQDPGMELHLIHYSYGVNSTEKGDLSSESTVSRIRTEHFPLTLESARPSHTSQYLCASSDRVSNQPQHFGDGTRLSIL.

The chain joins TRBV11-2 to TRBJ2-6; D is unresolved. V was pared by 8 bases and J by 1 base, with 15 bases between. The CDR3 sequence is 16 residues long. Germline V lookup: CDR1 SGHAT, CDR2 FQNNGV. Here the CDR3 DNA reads TGTGCCAGCCGCTCTCTGGGGTCGTCTGGGGCCAACGTCCTGACTTTC. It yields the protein CASRSLGSSGANVLTF.

The CDR3 sequence: CASSPGLAGGPMDTQYF. CDR3 DNA sequence: TGCGCCAGCAGCCCAGGACTAGCGGGGGGGCCTATGGATACGCAGTATTTT. This chain uses TRBV5-1 with TRBJ2-3, with TRBD2 identical over 15 bases. The germline V gene encodes CDR1 SGHRS and CDR2 YFSETQ. The ends lost 4 bases at V and 6 bases at J; junction bases unmatched: 9. The CDR3 runs to 17 residues. The full variable domain, with the rest looked up from reference TRBV5-1 and TRBJ2-3, is KAGVTQTPRYLIKTRGQQVTLSCSPISGHRSVSWYQQTPGQGLQFLFEYFSETQRNKGNFPGRFSGRQFSNSRSEMNVSTLELGDSALYLCASSPGLAGGPMDTQYFGPGTRLTVL.

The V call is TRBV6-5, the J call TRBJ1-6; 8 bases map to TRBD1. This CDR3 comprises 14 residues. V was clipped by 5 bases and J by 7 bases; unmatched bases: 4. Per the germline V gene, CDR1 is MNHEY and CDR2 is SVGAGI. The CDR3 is CASSRDRPNSPLHF. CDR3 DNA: TGTGCCAGCAGTCGGGACAGGCCAAATTCACCCCTCCACTTT.

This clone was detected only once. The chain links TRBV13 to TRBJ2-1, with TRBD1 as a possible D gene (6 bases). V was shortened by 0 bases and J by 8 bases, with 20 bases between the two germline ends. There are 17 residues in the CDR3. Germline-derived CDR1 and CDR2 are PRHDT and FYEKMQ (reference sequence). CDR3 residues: CASSLGGSRGYWDEQFF. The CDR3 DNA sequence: TGTGCCAGCAGCTTAGGGGGTTCCAGGGGATATTGGGATGAGCAGTTCTTC. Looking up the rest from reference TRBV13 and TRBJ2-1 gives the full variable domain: AAGVIQSPRHLIKEKRETATLKCYPIPRHDTVYWYQQGPGQDPQFLISFYEKMQSDKGSIPDRFSAQQFSDYHSELNMSSLELGDSALYFCASSLGGSRGYWDEQFFGPGTRLTVL.

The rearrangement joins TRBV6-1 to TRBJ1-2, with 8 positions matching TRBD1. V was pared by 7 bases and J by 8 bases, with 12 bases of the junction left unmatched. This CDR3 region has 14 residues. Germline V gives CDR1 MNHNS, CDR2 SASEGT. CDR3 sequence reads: CASTLPDRVKGYTF. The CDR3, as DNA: TGTGCCAGCACTCTACCGGACAGGGTCAAGGGCTACACCTTC.

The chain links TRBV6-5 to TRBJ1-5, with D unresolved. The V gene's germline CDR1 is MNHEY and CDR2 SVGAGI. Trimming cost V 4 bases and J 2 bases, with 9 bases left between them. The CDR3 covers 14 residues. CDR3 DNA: TGTGCCAGCAGTTCTGGGAAGGGCAATCAGCCCCAGCATTTT. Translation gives CASSSGKGNQPQHF.

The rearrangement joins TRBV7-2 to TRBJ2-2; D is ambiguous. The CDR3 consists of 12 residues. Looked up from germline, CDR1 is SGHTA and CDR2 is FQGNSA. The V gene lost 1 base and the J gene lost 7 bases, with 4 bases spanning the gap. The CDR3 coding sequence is TGTGCCAGCAGCTTAGAGGTCGGGGAGCTGTTTTTT. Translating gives CASSLEVGELFF. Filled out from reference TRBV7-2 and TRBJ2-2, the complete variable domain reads GAGVSQSPSNKVTEKGKDVELRCDPISGHTALYWYRQSLGQGLEFLIYFQGNSAPDKSGLPSDRFSAERTGGSVSTLTIQRTQQEDSAVYLCASSLEVGELFFGEGSRLTVL.